This TCR beta chain was retrieved from a study of T cell responses to AZD1222 COVID-19 vaccine (dated by TCRdb to about 2021). Turning to the overall study: AZD1222 recipients with second doses at about 4 weeks or about 12 weeks were pooled, because spike-specific TCR depth and breadth did not differ between schedules. A total of approximately 240 trial participants underwent TCR sequencing, of whom approximately 200 had received two doses of AZD1222 and approximately 26 had received two doses of the MenACWY control vaccine. Trial participants were enrolled by age into 18-55, 56-69 and 70-plus year subgroups, with roughly 160, 29 and 62 TCR-sequenced participants respectively. Study-wide findings and limitations: Only five or six AZD1222 recipients were SARS-CoV-2 seropositive at baseline, limiting conclusions about previously exposed vaccinees. The whole spike protein was spanned by vaccine-associated CD4 TCRs, and dominant responses were seen in regions 160-218 and 743-854. Because no day 14 peak-response samples were available, repertoires were characterized only after the peak T cell response. Most participants were white British and females outnumbered males, and the authors suggested that clonal diversity may have been underestimated. Spike-specific TCR breadth and depth rose significantly after two AZD1222 doses compared with day 0 and with MenACWY recipients. Reportedly, almost half of the unique spike-specific TCRs recognized epitopes lying outside the regions that are mutated in the B.1.351 and B.1.1.7 variants. The 56-69-year group was small, and its depth increase did not reach significance, likely because of low power.

V loses 2 bases of germline sequence and J loses 4 bases, and the interval between the two ends is 15 bases. The germline V gene yields SGHRS for CDR1 and YFSETQ for CDR2. From its cysteine to its phenylalanine, the CDR3 spans 15 amino acids. Just the 45-base CDR3 DNA is kept, in frame starting at base 1. The CDR3 regions of human TCRbeta chains were subjected to immunosequencing. The authors processed their data as follows. Repertoire TCRs were checked for matches against a reference library of SARS-CoV-2-specific TCRs that had been generated using the MIRA antigen-specificity platform. Breadth was defined as the fraction of unique TCRs that were SARS-CoV-2-associated. Depth was defined as the fraction of total T cells that were SARS-CoV-2-associated. Using the MIRA data, each spike-specific TCR was assigned both to the spike region to which the TCR was reactive and to a CD4 or CD8 class. Log10-transformed breadth and depth values were compared by one-way ANOVA with Sidak's multiple comparisons tests. Sourced from immuneACCESS, this table was stored by TCRdb with only in-frame sequences that have V and J called. A share of the clones is absent; for the studies checked, an unresolved V gene accounts for under half, and the remainder has no known explanation. The V and J calls and clone size are taken from that table; D and trimming were inferred from the DNA. The sample contains approximately 140,000 clones, approximately 94% of them found a single time. The top ten hold 5.1% of the sample.

In regard to this clone: What antigen it recognizes has not been identified. Per-nucleotide qualities are absent, and no much larger clonotype sits a single base away.

Per the publication, the time point label means: baseline before first vaccination. The vaccinee samples were drawn from two UK trials, COV001 and COV002, one of which was a single-blind randomized controlled phase 2/3 trial testing AZD1222 (ChAdOx1 nCoV-19) in healthy adults. For TCRbeta chain sequencing, PBMC samples from trial participants were taken at day 0 and at day 28 after the second dose. The sequence derives from an adult in good health. The sequences come from peripheral blood, collected on day 0 of AZD1222 vaccination. Recombination connected TRBV5-1 to TRBJ1-2; TRBD1 is possibly the D segment (6 matching bases). The CDR3 here reads CASSFRDTRLYGYTF. The sequenced DNA is TGCGCCAGCAGCTTCCGGGACACACGTCTCTATGGCTACACCTTC.